This paragraph covers one TCR beta chain sequence. The data were taken from a study of OX40 agonist ivuxolimab in advanced cancers. Autoimmune disease history or systemic immunosuppression meant exclusion. Germline assignment: CDR1 WSHSY and CDR2 SAAADI. CDR3 length equals 12 residues. The table came from immunoSEQ multiplex PCR; TCRdb's copy has only in-frame clones and leaves some out. The repertoire holds about 82,000 clones, around nine tenths seen once, with roughly 2.1% in the top ten. V and J are TRBV10-2 and TRBJ2-7; 13 nucleotides line up with TRBD2. Sample: CD4+ or CD8+ T cells sorted from blood, taken in a trial of the OX40 agonist ivuxolimab. The sequence was obtained from an adult with an advanced solid tumor such as melanoma, head and neck, liver or kidney cancer. For the CDR3, the DNA is TGCGCGTCGGGACTAGCGGGACTAGAGCAGTACTTC. This gives the protein CASGLAGLEQYF.